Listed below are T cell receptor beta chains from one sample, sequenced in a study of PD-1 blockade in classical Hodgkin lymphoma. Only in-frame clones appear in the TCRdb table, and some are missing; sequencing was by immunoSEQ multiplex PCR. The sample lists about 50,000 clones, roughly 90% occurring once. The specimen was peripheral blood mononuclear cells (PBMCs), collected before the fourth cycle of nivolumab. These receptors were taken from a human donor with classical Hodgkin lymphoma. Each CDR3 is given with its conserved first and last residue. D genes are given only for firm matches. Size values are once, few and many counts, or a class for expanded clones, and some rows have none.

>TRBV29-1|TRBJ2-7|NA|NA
CSVERDYEQYF
TGCAGCGTTGAAAGAGACTACGAGCAGTACTTC
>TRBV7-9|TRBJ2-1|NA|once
CASSLEEVRQFF
TGTGCCAGCAGCTTAGAGGAGGTACGGCAGTTCTTC
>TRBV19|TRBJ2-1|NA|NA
CASRGGWDLGEQFF
TGTGCCAGTAGGGGGGGATGGGACCTCGGCGAGCAGTTCTTC
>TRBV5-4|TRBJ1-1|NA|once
CASSLKVGVNTEAFF
TGTGCCAGCAGCTTGAAGGTAGGGGTGAACACTGAAGCTTTCTTT
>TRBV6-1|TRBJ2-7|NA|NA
CASSEVRVFVGEQYF
TGTGCCAGCAGTGAGGTCCGGGTCTTTGTAGGTGAGCAGTACTTC
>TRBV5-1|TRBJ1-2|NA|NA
CASSLVSLNYGYTF
TGCGCCAGCAGCTTGGTCAGCCTAAACTATGGCTACACCTTC
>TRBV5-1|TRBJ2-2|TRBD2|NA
CASSLALAADTGELFF
TGCGCCAGCAGCTTGGCTCTAGCGGCAGACACCGGGGAGCTGTTTTTT
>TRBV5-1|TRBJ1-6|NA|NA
CASSIREKSGSPLHF
TGCGCCAGCAGTATCAGGGAAAAATCAGGTTCACCCCTCCACTTT
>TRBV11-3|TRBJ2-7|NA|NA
CASSTDIYEQYF
TGTGCCAGCAGCACGGATATCTACGAGCAGTACTTC
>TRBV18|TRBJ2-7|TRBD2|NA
CASSPNGGRVPYEQYF
TGTGCCAGCTCACCCAACGGCGGGAGGGTTCCCTACGAGCAGTACTTC
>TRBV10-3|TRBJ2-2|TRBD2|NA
CAINAGGPVGELFF
TGTGCCATCAATGCGGGAGGGCCAGTCGGGGAGCTGTTTTTT
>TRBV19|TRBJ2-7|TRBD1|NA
CASSAPRGRFYEQYF
TGTGCCAGTAGTGCCCCCAGGGGGCGCTTCTACGAGCAGTACTTC
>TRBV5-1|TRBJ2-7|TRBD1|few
CASSWDSSPYEQYF
TGCGCCAGCAGCTGGGACAGCAGCCCCTACGAGCAGTACTTC
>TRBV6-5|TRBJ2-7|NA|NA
CASSYAPHLSNYEQYF
TGTGCCAGCAGTTACGCTCCTCATCTCTCCAACTACGAGCAGTACTTC
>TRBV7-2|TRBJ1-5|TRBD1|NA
CASSPGQGANQPQHF
TGTGCCAGCAGCCCCGGACAGGGGGCCAATCAGCCCCAGCATTTT
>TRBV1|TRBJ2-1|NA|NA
CTSSQGLMGAPNEQFF
TGCACCAGCAGCCAAGGATTAATGGGAGCCCCCAATGAGCAGTTCTTC
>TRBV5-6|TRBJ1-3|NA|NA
CASSLMTPGNTIYF
TGTGCCAGCAGCTTGATGACACCCGGAAACACCATATATTTT
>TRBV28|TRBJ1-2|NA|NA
CASTWVLEGGYTF
TGTGCCAGCACCTGGGTGCTAGAGGGAGGCTACACCTTC
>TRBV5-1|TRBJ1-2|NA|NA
CASSLGNRGYTF
TGCGCCAGCAGCTTAGGGAATCGAGGCTACACCTTC
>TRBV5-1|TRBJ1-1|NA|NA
CASSLEGGMNTEAFF
TGCGCCAGCAGCTTGGAGGGGGGAATGAACACTGAAGCTTTCTTT
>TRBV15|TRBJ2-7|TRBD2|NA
CATSRDPSGRSYEQYF
TGTGCCACCAGCAGAGACCCCAGCGGGAGGAGCTACGAGCAGTACTTC
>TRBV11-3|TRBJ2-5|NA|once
CASSFSDRGAYETQYF
TGTGCCAGCAGCTTCTCGGACAGAGGAGCTTACGAGACCCAGTACTTC